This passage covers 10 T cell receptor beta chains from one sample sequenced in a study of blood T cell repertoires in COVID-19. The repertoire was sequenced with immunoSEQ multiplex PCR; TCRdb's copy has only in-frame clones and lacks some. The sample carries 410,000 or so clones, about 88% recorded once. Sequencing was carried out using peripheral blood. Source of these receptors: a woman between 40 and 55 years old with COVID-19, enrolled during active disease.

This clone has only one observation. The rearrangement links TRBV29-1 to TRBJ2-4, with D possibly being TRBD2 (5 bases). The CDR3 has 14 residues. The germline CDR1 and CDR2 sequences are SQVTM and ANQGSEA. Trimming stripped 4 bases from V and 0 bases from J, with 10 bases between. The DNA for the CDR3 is TGCAGCGTTGTTGGCGGGCTAGCCAAAAACATTCAGTACTTC. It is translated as CSVVGGLAKNIQYF. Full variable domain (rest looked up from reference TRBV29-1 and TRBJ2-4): SAVISQKPSRDICQRGTSLTIQCQVDSQVTMMFWYRQQPGQSLTLIATANQGSEATYESGFVIDKFPISRPNLTFSTLTVSNMSPEDSSIYLCSVVGGLAKNIQYFGAGTRLSVL.

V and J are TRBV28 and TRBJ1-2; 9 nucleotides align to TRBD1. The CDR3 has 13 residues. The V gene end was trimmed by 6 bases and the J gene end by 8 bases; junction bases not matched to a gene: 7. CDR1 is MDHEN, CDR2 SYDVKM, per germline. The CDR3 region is CASRQDRGGGYTF. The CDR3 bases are TGTGCCAGCAGACAAGACAGGGGGGGAGGCTACACCTTC.

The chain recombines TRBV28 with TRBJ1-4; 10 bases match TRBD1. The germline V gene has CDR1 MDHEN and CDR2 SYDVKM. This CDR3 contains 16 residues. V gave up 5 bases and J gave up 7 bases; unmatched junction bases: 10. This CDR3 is CASSITGTGAIEKLFF. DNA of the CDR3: TGTGCCAGCAGTATTACCGGGACAGGGGCTATTGAAAAACTGTTTTTT.

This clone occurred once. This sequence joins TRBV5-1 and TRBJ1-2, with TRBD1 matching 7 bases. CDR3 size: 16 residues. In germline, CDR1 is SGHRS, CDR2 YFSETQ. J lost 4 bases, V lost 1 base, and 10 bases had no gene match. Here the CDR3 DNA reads TGCGCCAGCAGCTTGTTTGGACAGGCCGTTTTCTATGGCTACACCTTC. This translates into CASSLFGQAVFYGYTF.

Here the CDR3 reads CASSYWRGTGANVLTF. The CDR3 nucleotides read TGTGCCAGCAGTTACTGGAGAGGAACTGGGGCCAACGTCCTGACTTTC. The gene calls are TRBV6-5 and TRBJ2-6, with unresolved D. This CDR3 comprises 16 residues. Germline values: CDR1 MNHEY, CDR2 SVGAGI. V gave up 1 base and J gave up 2 bases, with 9 bases separating them.

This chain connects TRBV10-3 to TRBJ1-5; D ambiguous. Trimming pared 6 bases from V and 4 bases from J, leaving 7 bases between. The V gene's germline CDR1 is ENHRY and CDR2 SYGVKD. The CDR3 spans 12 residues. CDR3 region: CAISRGNQPQHF. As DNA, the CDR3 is TGTGCCATCAGCCGGGGAAATCAGCCCCAGCATTTT.

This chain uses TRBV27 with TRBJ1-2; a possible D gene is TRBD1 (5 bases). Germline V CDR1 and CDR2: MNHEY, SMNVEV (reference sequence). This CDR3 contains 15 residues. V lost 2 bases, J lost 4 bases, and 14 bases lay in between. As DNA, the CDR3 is TGTGCCAGCAGTTTACAGGGTATGAGTCTCTATGGCTACACCTTC. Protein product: CASSLQGMSLYGYTF.

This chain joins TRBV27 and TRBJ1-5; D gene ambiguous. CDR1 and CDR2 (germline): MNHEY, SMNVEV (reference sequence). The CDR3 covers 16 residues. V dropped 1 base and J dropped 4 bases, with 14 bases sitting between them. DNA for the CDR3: TGTGCCAGCAGTTTATATGCGGGGTCCATAAATCAGCCCCAGCATTTT. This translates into CASSLYAGSINQPQHF.

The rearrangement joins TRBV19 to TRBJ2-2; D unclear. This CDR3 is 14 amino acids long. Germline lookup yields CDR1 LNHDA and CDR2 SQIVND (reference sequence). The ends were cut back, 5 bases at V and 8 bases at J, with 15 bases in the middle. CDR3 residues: CASSSRGVLGELFF. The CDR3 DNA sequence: TGTGCCAGTAGTTCCCGCGGTGTTTTGGGGGAGCTGTTTTTT.

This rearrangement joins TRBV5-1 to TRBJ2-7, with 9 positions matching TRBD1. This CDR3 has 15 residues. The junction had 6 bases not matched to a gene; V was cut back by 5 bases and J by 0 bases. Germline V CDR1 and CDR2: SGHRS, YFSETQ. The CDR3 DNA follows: TGCGCCAGCAGTAACCCGGGACAGGGCTCCTACGAGCAGTACTTC. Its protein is CASSNPGQGSYEQYF.